These T cell receptor beta chains were read from a single sample in a study of blood T cell repertoires in COVID-19. Data came from immunoSEQ multiplex PCR; TCRdb stores just in-frame clones and leaves some out. The table lists 200,000 or so clones, just over 85% of them singletons. Sequenced input: PBMCs or T cells enriched from blood (not recorded which). The receptors stem from a woman aged 40-49 years with acute COVID-19. Each CDR3 is given with its conserved first and last residue. Fields, in order: clone size, D gene, J gene, V gene, CDR3 protein, CDR3 DNA. The D gene is left open where the match is weak. Where a row states a size, it is once, few, many or the class of an expanded clone; other rows omit it.

>NA|NA|TRBJ2-5|TRBV6-5
CASNSGRETQYF
TGTGCCAGCAATTCGGGGAGAGAGACCCAGTACTTC
>once|NA|TRBJ2-4|TRBV28
CASTLTAAKNIQYF
TGTGCCAGCACCTTAACTGCGGCCAAAAACATTCAGTACTTC
>NA|NA|TRBJ2-1|TRBV7-3
CASSPSAAALNNEQFF
TGTGCCAGCAGCCCTTCGGCAGCGGCCCTTAACAATGAGCAGTTCTTC
>NA|TRBD1|TRBJ2-5|TRBV2
CASKVRGRETQYF
TGTGCCAGCAAGGTCAGGGGGCGAGAGACCCAGTACTTC
>NA|NA|TRBJ2-7|TRBV2
CASSEVGQGRGEQYF
TGTGCCAGCAGTGAAGTCGGGCAGGGAAGGGGCGAGCAGTACTTC
>NA|TRBD1|TRBJ1-1|TRBV5-4
CASSKTGGYTEAFF
TGTGCCAGCAGCAAGACAGGGGGGTACACTGAAGCTTTCTTT
>NA|NA|TRBJ2-3|TRBV24-1
CATSDPAEATDTQYF
TGTGCCACCAGTGACCCCGCAGAGGCCACAGATACGCAGTATTTT
>NA|TRBD1|TRBJ2-7|TRBV28
CASSPRGQGANEQYF
TGTGCCAGCAGTCCGCGGGGACAGGGGGCCAACGAGCAGTACTTC
>few|NA|TRBJ1-3|TRBV3-1/TRBV3-2
CASSQGRVGNTIYF
TGTGCCAGCAGCCAAGGCAGGGTGGGAAACACCATATATTTT
>NA|NA|TRBJ2-5|TRBV19
CASSSRDRGLAGEETQYF
TGTGCCAGTAGTTCCCGGGACAGGGGTCTAGCGGGAGAGGAGACCCAGTACTTC
>NA|TRBD2|TRBJ2-3|TRBV7-9
CASSQGLAGDTQYF
TGTGCCAGCAGCCAGGGACTAGCGGGGGATACGCAGTATTTT
>NA|TRBD2|TRBJ2-5|TRBV6-2/TRBV6-3
CASSPGLAVSVVQYF
TGTGCCAGCAGCCCGGGACTAGCGGTTTCGGTGGTCCAGTACTTC
>NA|NA|TRBJ2-7|TRBV19
CASSIGGVVYEQYF
TGTGCCAGTAGTATCGGCGGGGTGGTCTACGAGCAGTACTTC
>NA|TRBD2|TRBJ2-4|TRBV3-1/TRBV3-2
CASSPEGLADIQYF
TGTGCCAGCAGCCCGGAGGGACTAGCGGACATTCAGTACTTC
>NA|NA|TRBJ1-1|TRBV6-5
CASSYVGGTPEAFF
TGTGCCAGCAGTTACGTCGGAGGGACCCCTGAAGCTTTCTTT
>NA|NA|TRBJ2-5|TRBV28
CASSGAEGRGQETQYF
TGTGCCAGCAGTGGAGCCGAGGGCAGGGGACAAGAGACCCAGTACTTC
>NA|TRBD2|TRBJ2-7|TRBV4-2
CASSQSVVGREAYEQYF
TGTGCCAGCAGCCAATCTGTGGTAGGGCGGGAGGCCTACGAGCAGTACTTC
>NA|TRBD1|TRBJ1-1|TRBV20-1
CSASRTGGADTEAFF
TGCAGTGCTAGTAGGACAGGGGGCGCGGACACTGAAGCTTTCTTT
>NA|NA|TRBJ1-5|TRBV7-8
CASSLAVRSNQPQHF
TGTGCCAGCAGCTTAGCGGTTCGGTCCAATCAGCCCCAGCATTTT
>NA|NA|TRBJ2-2|TRBV18
CASSPPLASNTGELFF
TGTGCCAGCTCACCACCGCTAGCCTCGAACACCGGGGAGCTGTTTTTT
>NA|TRBD1|TRBJ1-1|TRBV18
CASSPGQGKAFF
TGTGCCAGCTCACCTGGACAGGGTAAAGCTTTCTTT
>NA|NA|TRBJ2-2|TRBV3-1/TRBV3-2
CASSQELNRESGELFF
TGTGCCAGCAGCCAAGAGCTCAACAGGGAATCGGGGGAGCTGTTTTTT
>NA|NA|TRBJ2-7|TRBV2
CASSDGGAPEYF
TGTGCCAGCAGTGACGGGGGAGCGCCAGAGTACTTC
>NA|NA|TRBJ1-1|TRBV19
CASSIGGARGTAFF
TGTGCCAGTAGTATTGGTGGTGCCAGGGGAACGGCTTTCTTT
>once|NA|TRBJ2-5|TRBV5-6
CASSFRGAETQYF
TGTGCCAGCAGCTTTCGGGGGGCAGAGACCCAGTACTTC
>NA|TRBD1|TRBJ1-3|TRBV10-3
CATLRDSSSGNTIYF
TGTGCCACCCTTCGGGACAGCTCCTCTGGAAACACCATATATTTT
>NA|TRBD1|TRBJ1-3|TRBV28
CASSLPGQPSGNTIYF
TGTGCCAGCAGTTTACCGGGACAGCCCTCTGGAAACACCATATATTTT
>NA|TRBD1|TRBJ1-5|TRBV3-1/TRBV3-2
CASSQRVGGGNQPQHF
TGTGCCAGCAGCCAACGGGTAGGGGGCGGGAATCAGCCCCAGCATTTT
>NA|TRBD2|TRBJ2-7|TRBV19
CASSTALGLAGSILYF
TGTGCCAGTAGTACTGCCTTGGGACTAGCGGGTTCGATCCTGTACTTC
>NA|TRBD2|TRBJ2-1|TRBV27
CASSMGTSGDNEQFF
TGTGCCAGCAGCATGGGGACTAGCGGTGACAATGAGCAGTTCTTC
>NA|NA|TRBJ2-7|TRBV25-1
CASSGGGQRGAEQYF
TGTGCCAGCAGTGGGGGGGGGCAGAGGGGCGCCGAGCAGTACTTC
>NA|NA|TRBJ1-4|TRBV7-9
CASSLVGAGEKLFF
TGTGCCAGCAGCTTAGTGGGGGCCGGTGAAAAACTGTTTTTT
>NA|NA|TRBJ2-7|TRBV7-6
CASSLSPRPDYEQYF
TGTGCCAGCAGCTTATCCCCGAGGCCCGACTACGAGCAGTACTTC
>NA|TRBD1|TRBJ2-7|TRBV5-6
CASSSGQGSAEQYF
TGTGCCAGCAGCTCAGGACAGGGATCCGCCGAGCAGTACTTC
>NA|NA|TRBJ2-1|TRBV7-9
CASSFGKGSYNEQFF
TGTGCCAGCAGCTTCGGGAAGGGCTCCTACAATGAGCAGTTCTTC
>NA|TRBD1|TRBJ1-2|TRBV28
CASRRTGENGYTF
TGTGCCAGCAGACGCACAGGGGAAAATGGCTACACCTTC
>NA|NA|TRBJ2-7|TRBV28
CASSNGIPRGEQYF
TGTGCCAGCAGCAACGGGATCCCACGGGGCGAGCAGTACTTC
>NA|NA|TRBJ2-7|TRBV3-1/TRBV3-2
CASSPPGSASYEQYF
TGTGCCAGCAGCCCTCCGGGTAGCGCTTCCTACGAGCAGTACTTC
>NA|NA|TRBJ1-5|TRBV24-1
CATSDTSRVTSQPQHF
TGTGCCACCAGTGATACGTCCAGGGTAACGTCGCAGCCCCAGCATTTT
>once|NA|TRBJ2-4|TRBV4-3
CASSQGSGRENNIQYF
TGCGCCAGCAGCCAAGGTTCGGGTCGGGAGAACAACATTCAGTACTTC
>once|TRBD1|TRBJ2-7|TRBV5-4
CASSFGTGELRTYEQYF
TGTGCCAGCAGCTTTGGGACAGGGGAGCTCAGGACCTACGAGCAGTACTTC
>NA|NA|TRBJ1-5|TRBV19
CASKDSGGNQPQHF
TGTGCCAGTAAGGACAGCGGAGGCAATCAGCCCCAGCATTTT
>NA|TRBD1|TRBJ2-3|TRBV6-6
CASSRGGQGRADTQYF
TGTGCCAGCAGTCGGGGAGGACAGGGGCGGGCAGATACGCAGTATTTT
>NA|NA|TRBJ1-2|TRBV27
CASSSPGTGDYGYTF
TGTGCCAGCAGTTCCCCCGGGACGGGGGACTATGGCTACACCTTC
>NA|NA|TRBJ1-1|TRBV29-1
CSVAGQTNTEAFF
TGCAGCGTTGCGGGTCAGACGAACACTGAAGCTTTCTTT
>few|NA|TRBJ2-5|TRBV9
CASSVGQGIEETQYF
TGTGCCAGCAGCGTAGGTCAGGGGATCGAAGAGACCCAGTACTTC
>NA|TRBD1|TRBJ1-1|TRBV5-1
CASSLAPGKGAAFF
TGCGCCAGCAGCTTGGCCCCGGGGAAGGGGGCCGCTTTCTTT
>NA|NA|TRBJ2-5|TRBV27
CASTKGLMETQYF
TGTGCCAGCACGAAGGGGTTAATGGAGACCCAGTACTTC
>few|TRBD1|TRBJ2-2|TRBV28
CASSFPYLMTGGRTGELFF
TGTGCCAGCAGTTTCCCCTACCTTATGACAGGGGGCAGGACCGGGGAGCTGTTTTTT
>few|NA|TRBJ2-6|TRBV4-1
CASSQGGGGGANVLTF
TGCGCCAGCAGCCAGGGAGGAGGCGGAGGGGCCAACGTCCTGACTTTC
>NA|TRBD1|TRBJ1-5|TRBV28
CATHQTGERNQPQHF
TGTGCCACCCACCAAACAGGGGAGCGCAATCAGCCCCAGCATTTT
>NA|TRBD2|TRBJ2-1|TRBV9
CASSVVGGRANEQFF
TGTGCCAGCAGCGTAGTCGGTGGGAGGGCTAATGAGCAGTTCTTC
>NA|NA|TRBJ1-1|TRBV19
CASNFQGPNTEAFF
TGTGCCAGTAACTTTCAGGGCCCGAACACTGAAGCTTTCTTT
>NA|NA|TRBJ1-1|TRBV28
CASSLFQPRNTEAFF
TGTGCCAGCAGTTTATTCCAACCGAGGAACACTGAAGCTTTCTTT